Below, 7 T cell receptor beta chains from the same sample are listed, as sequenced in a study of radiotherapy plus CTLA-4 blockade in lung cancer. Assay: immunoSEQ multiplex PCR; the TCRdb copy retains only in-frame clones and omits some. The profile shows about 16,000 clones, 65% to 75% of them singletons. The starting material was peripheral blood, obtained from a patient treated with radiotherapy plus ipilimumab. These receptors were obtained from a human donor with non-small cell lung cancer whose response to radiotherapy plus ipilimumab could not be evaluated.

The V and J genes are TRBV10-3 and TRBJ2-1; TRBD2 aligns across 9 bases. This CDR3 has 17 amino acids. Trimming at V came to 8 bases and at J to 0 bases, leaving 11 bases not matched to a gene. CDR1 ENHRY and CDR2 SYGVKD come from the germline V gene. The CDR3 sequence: CAIAGGSGGSSYNEQFF. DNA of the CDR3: TGTGCCATCGCAGGTGGGAGCGGGGGGAGCTCCTACAATGAGCAGTTCTTC.

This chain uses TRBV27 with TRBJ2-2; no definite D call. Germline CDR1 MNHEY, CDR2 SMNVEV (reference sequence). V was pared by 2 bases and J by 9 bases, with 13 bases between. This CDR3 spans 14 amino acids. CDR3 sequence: CASSLGAATRELFF. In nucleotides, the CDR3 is TGTGCCAGCAGTTTAGGCGCGGCGACCAGGGAGCTGTTTTTT.

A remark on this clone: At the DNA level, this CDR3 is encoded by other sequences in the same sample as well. This CDR3 is CASSLGTDGYTF. The CDR3 DNA sequence: TGTGCCAGCAGCCTTGGGACAGATGGCTACACCTTC. This rearrangement joins TRBV7-9 to TRBJ1-2, with TRBD1 matching 7 bases. The V segment lost 5 bases and the J segment 6 bases; nucleotides outside the gene matches: 3. Germline V gene data show CDR1 as SEHNR and CDR2 as FQNEAQ (reference sequence). CDR3 length equals 12 residues.

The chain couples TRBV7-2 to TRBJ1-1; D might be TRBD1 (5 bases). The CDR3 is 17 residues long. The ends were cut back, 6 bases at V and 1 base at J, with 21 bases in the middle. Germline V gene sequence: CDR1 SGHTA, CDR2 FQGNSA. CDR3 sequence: CASSSPWGGRWNTEAFF. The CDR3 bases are TGTGCCAGCAGTTCCCCCTGGGGGGGTCGTTGGAACACTGAAGCTTTCTTT.

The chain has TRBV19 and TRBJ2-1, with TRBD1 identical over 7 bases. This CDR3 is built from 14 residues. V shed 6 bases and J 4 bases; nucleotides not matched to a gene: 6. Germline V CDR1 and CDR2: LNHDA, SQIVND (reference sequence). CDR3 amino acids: CASRGSGGYNEQFF. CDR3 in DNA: TGTGCCAGTAGGGGGTCAGGGGGATACAATGAGCAGTTCTTC. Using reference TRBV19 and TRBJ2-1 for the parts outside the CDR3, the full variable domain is DGGITQSPKYLFRKEGQNVTLSCEQNLNHDAMYWYRQDPGQGLRLIYYSQIVNDFQKGDIAEGYSVSREKKESFPLTVTSAQKNPTAFYLCASRGSGGYNEQFFGPGTRLTVL.

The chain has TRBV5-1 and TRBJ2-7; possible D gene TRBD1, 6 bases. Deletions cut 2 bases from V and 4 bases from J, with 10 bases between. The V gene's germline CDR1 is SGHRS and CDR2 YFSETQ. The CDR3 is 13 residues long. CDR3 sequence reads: CASSLTGLYEQYF. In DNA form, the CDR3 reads TGCGCCAGCAGCTTAACAGGGTTATACGAGCAGTACTTC.

The CDR3 here is CASSLASGELFF. For the CDR3, the DNA is TGTGCCAGCAGCTTGGCCTCGGGGGAGCTGTTTTTT. The rearrangement joins TRBV5-6 to TRBJ2-2, with D uncertain. This CDR3 region has 12 residues. CDR1 SGHDT and CDR2 YYEEEE come from the germline V gene. Trimming took off 0 bases at V and 8 bases at J, with 5 bases between the two ends.